This T cell receptor (beta chain) came from a study of T cell responses to AZD1222 COVID-19 vaccine listed by TCRdb under 2021. Study-wide context: A total of under 250 trial participants underwent TCR sequencing, of whom 207 had received two doses of AZD1222 and about 26 had received two doses of the MenACWY control vaccine. Trial participants were enrolled into age subgroups of 18-55, 56-69 and 70-plus years, which contained around 140, 26 and 57 TCR-sequenced participants, respectively. Beyond this particular receptor, the publication reports: In the small 56-69-year group, the increase in depth fell short of significance, most likely because of low power. Conclusions about previously exposed vaccinees are limited, since just a handful of AZD1222 recipients were seropositive for SARS-CoV-2 at baseline. Participants were mostly white British, with more females than males. The authors suggested clonal diversity may have been underestimated. Epitopes outside the regions mutated in the B.1.351 and B.1.1.7 variants were reportedly recognized by nearly half of the unique spike-specific TCRs. Because no day 14 peak-response samples were available, repertoires were characterized only after the peak T cell response. After two AZD1222 doses, spike-specific TCR breadth and depth were significantly higher than at day 0 and than in MenACWY recipients. The whole spike protein was spanned by vaccine-associated CD4 TCRs, and dominant responses were seen in regions 160-218 and 743-854.

Inclusive of the bounding cysteine and phenylalanine, the CDR3 is 11 residues long. Only the CDR3 part of the read is kept: 33 bases, read in frame from the first base. From a lookup of the germline V gene (reference sequence), CDR1 and CDR2 are MNHNY and SVGAGI. Deletion took 6 bases off V and 8 bases off J, with a span of 8 bases between the germline ends. The CDR3 regions of human TCRbeta chains were analyzed by immunosequencing. From the authors' description of their analysis: TCRs in the repertoires were compared against a reference library of SARS-CoV-2-specific TCRs that had been generated with the MIRA antigen-specificity platform. Breadth was defined as the fraction of unique TCRs that were SARS-CoV-2-associated. Depth was defined as the fraction of total T cells that were SARS-CoV-2-associated. Each spike-specific TCR was assigned to its reactive spike region and to a CD4 or CD8 class using the MIRA data. Log10-transformed breadth and depth values were compared by one-way ANOVA with Sidak's multiple comparisons tests. In its TCRdb copy, this immuneACCESS table keeps in-frame sequences only and misses some clones. Where compared with another copy, unresolved V genes explain less than half of these, and the others have no known cause. That table is the source of V, J and clone size, and D and trimming were worked out from the DNA. Recorded for this sample are roughly 85,000 clones; 90% of them occurred a single time. The biggest ten clones account for 3% to 3.5% of the sample.

Taken with the paper, the label for time point translates to: about 28 days (+/-7) after the second vaccine dose. AZD1222 recipients with second doses at about 4 weeks or about 12 weeks were pooled, because spike-specific TCR depth and breadth did not differ between schedules. The vaccinee samples were drawn from two UK trials, COV001 and COV002, one of which was a single-blind randomized controlled phase 2/3 trial testing AZD1222 (ChAdOx1 nCoV-19) in healthy adults. For TCRbeta chain sequencing, PBMC samples from trial participants were taken at day 0 and at day 28 after the second dose. Regarding this clone: This receptor's antigen is unknown. No quality values exist for individual bases; no much larger clone is one base distant.

This sequence uses TRBV6-6 and TRBJ2-1; no D segment can be confidently identified. This receptor was obtained from an adult who received the AZD1222 COVID-19 vaccine. The input for sequencing was peripheral blood, taken 28 days after the second AZD1222 dose. The CDR3 is CASSPVDEQFF. At the DNA level, the sequence is TGTGCCAGCAGCCCCGTCGATGAGCAGTTCTTC.